Presented here are 23 T cell receptor beta chains from one specimen sequenced in a study of cytomegalovirus exposure and HLA in healthy donors. This PCR relied on a set of 60 Vbeta primers and 13 Jbeta primers. Profiling relied on immunoSEQ multiplex PCR, and the TCRdb table lists in-frame clones only, not all of them. The data show 150,000 or so clones, over 65% seen once. Sequencing was done on a sample of PBMCs. The receptors were gathered from a man in his forties in good health and CMV-seropositive.

This clone was recorded a few times. The rearrangement joins TRBV2 to TRBJ2-3; D is undetermined. V lost 6 bases and J 0 bases, leaving 16 bases between the germline ends. Looked up from germline, CDR1 is SNHLY and CDR2 is FYNNEI. The CDR3 runs to 16 residues. This chain's CDR3 is CASRGWRNPSTDTQYF. CDR3 nucleotides: TGTGCCAGCAGGGGTTGGCGGAACCCTAGCACAGATACGCAGTATTTT.

The chain is built from TRBV18 and TRBJ2-7; 7 nucleotides agree with TRBD1. V gave up 3 bases and J gave up 2 bases; unmatched junction bases: 10. CDR1 KGHSH and CDR2 LQKENI come from the germline V gene. The CDR3 runs to 16 residues. CDR3 protein: CASSPPSQGEAYEQYF. CDR3 coding DNA: TGTGCCAGCTCACCGCCCTCTCAGGGGGAAGCCTACGAGCAGTACTTC.

The gene calls are TRBV9 and TRBJ1-1; the D gene is possibly TRBD1 (5 bases). The germline CDR1 and CDR2 sequences are SGDLS and YYNGEE. The CDR3 consists of 14 residues. Trimming pared 0 bases from V and 4 bases from J, leaving 10 bases between. CDR3 coding DNA: TGTGCCAGCAGCGTAGGAAACAGGCCCACTGAAGCTTTCTTT. This codes for CASSVGNRPTEAFF.

This sequence joins TRBV27 and TRBJ2-6, with 12 bases aligning to TRBD2. Germline V gene sequence: CDR1 MNHEY, CDR2 SMNVEV (reference sequence). The CDR3 covers 19 residues. The V gene end was trimmed by 6 bases and the J gene end by 0 bases; junction bases not matched to a gene: 9. The CDR3 DNA reads as TGTGCCAGCAGGCCGCTAGCGGGAGGGCCTCACTCTGGGGCCAACGTCCTGACTTTC. It codes for CASRPLAGGPHSGANVLTF. The full variable domain, rest sourced from reference TRBV27 and TRBJ2-6, is EAQVTQNPRYLITVTGKKLTVTCSQNMNHEYMSWYRQDPGLGLRQIYYSMNVEVTDKGDVPEGYKVSRKEKRNFPLILESPSPNQTSLYFCASRPLAGGPHSGANVLTFGAGSRLTVL.

As to this clone: Its ends do not fully match the called genes, so a read error is possible. This chain links TRBV7-9 with TRBJ2-7, with a tentative D call TRBD2 (5 bases). Germline V CDR1 and CDR2: SEHNR, FQNEAQ (reference sequence). The CDR3 consists of 15 residues. The chain's CDR3 is CSSSLVRAPAGEQYF. The CDR3 region has the DNA TGTTCCAGCAGCTTAGTGCGGGCCCCTGCCGGCGAGCAGTACTTC.

This clone was seen only once. This CDR3 is CASSQAYLDLAPYNEQFF. The CDR3 nucleotides read TGTGCCAGCAGCCAAGCGTACCTTGACCTAGCGCCCTACAATGAGCAGTTCTTC. This rearrangement joins TRBV4-2 to TRBJ2-1, with a possible D match to TRBD2 (6 bases). The CDR3 is 18 amino acids. V was cut by 1 base and J by 2 bases, with 18 bases left in between. Germline CDR1 LGHNA, CDR2 YNFKEQ.

This clone was seen just once. The V call is TRBV7-3, the J call TRBJ2-7; tentatively, D is TRBD2 (5 bases). The CDR3 runs 16 residues. V was pared by 5 bases and J by 6 bases, with 23 bases between. Germline CDR1 and CDR2: SGHTA and FQGTGA. CDR3: CASSPQITARVGEQYF. CDR3 coding DNA: TGTGCCAGCAGCCCACAAATCACAGCGCGGGTGGGCGAGCAGTACTTC.

This clone was recorded only once. The chain joins TRBV6-5 to TRBJ1-5, with no clear D. The CDR3 contains 14 residues. The V end lost 6 bases, the J end lost 6 bases, and 15 bases lay between the germline ends. Germline CDR1 and CDR2: MNHEY and SVGAGI. The CDR3 DNA follows: TGTGCCAGCAGCCACAATGGGAGAGGTCAGCCCCAGCATTTT. As protein: CASSHNGRGQPQHF.

The chain uses TRBV21-1 and TRBJ1-2. TRBV21-1 is a listed pseudogene. The CDR3 spans 15 residues. The CDR3 DNA is TGTGCCAGCAGCAAAGGAGGGCAGCCTTTCTATGGCTACACCTTC. This codes for CASSKGGQPFYGYTF.

The genes are TRBV10-3 and TRBJ1-6; 9 bases align to TRBD1. V lost 6 bases and J lost 10; bases outside the gene matches: 7. The CDR3 is made up of 14 amino acids. CDR1 ENHRY and CDR2 SYGVKD come from the germline V gene. The CDR3 is CAIRTGQGTSPLHF. For the CDR3, the DNA is TGTGCCATCAGGACGGGACAGGGAACGTCACCCCTCCACTTT.

The chain has TRBV11-1 and TRBJ2-7, with 7 bases fitting TRBD1. CDR3 length: 17 amino acids. The germline V gene encodes CDR1 SGHAT and CDR2 FQDESV (reference sequence). The ends lost 4 bases at V and 5 bases at J; junction bases unmatched: 17. Here the CDR3 DNA reads TGTGCCAGCAGCTCCTTCCAGGGGGTAGGCCCGTCCCACGAGCAGTACTTC. This codes for CASSSFQGVGPSHEQYF.

The chain uses TRBV28 and TRBJ2-1; the match to TRBD1 covers 9 bases. The V gene end was trimmed by 8 bases and the J gene end by 3 bases; junction bases not matched to a gene: 11. The CDR3 totals 16 residues. CDR1 and CDR2 (germline): MDHEN, SYDVKM. The CDR3 protein is CASLMPGTGFYNEQFF. CDR3 DNA sequence: TGTGCCAGCCTGATGCCCGGGACAGGGTTCTACAATGAGCAGTTCTTC.

The rearrangement links TRBV30 to TRBJ1-6; 9 nucleotides match TRBD1. Per germline, CDR1 GTSNPN and CDR2 SVGIG (reference sequence). Unmatched junction bases numbered 3, after V lost 3 bases and J lost 6 bases. The CDR3 runs 14 residues. The CDR3 region is CAWSGQGPNSPLHF. In nucleotides, the CDR3 is TGTGCCTGGAGCGGACAGGGGCCTAATTCACCCCTCCACTTT.

This clone is medium-sized in the sample. CDR3 nucleotide sequence: TGTGCCAGCAAAAAGGCCAGGGGAGAACAAGAGACCCAGTACTTC. Its protein product is CASKKARGEQETQYF. The gene calls are TRBV27 and TRBJ2-5; tentatively, D is TRBD1 (6 bases). The CDR3 spans 15 residues. V was clipped by 7 bases and J by 2 bases, with 17 bases between them. Per germline, CDR1 MNHEY and CDR2 SMNVEV (reference sequence).

This clone showed up just a few times. The chain carries TRBV2 and TRBJ2-5, with 7 positions matching TRBD2. The CDR3 consists of 14 residues. Germline V gene lookup returns CDR1 SNHLY and CDR2 FYNNEI. The trim removed 7 bases at V and 5 bases at J, leaving 10 bases unmatched. This CDR3 reads CASTKGGSYETQYF. For the CDR3, the DNA is TGTGCCAGCACGAAGGGAGGGAGTTATGAGACCCAGTACTTC. Full variable domain (rest looked up from reference TRBV2 and TRBJ2-5): EPEVTQTPSHQVTQMGQEVILRCVPISNHLYFYWYRQILGQKVEFLVSFYNNEISEKSEIFDDQFSVERPDGSNFTLKIRSTKLEDSAMYFCASTKGGSYETQYFGPGTRLLVL.

The rearrangement uses TRBV28 and TRBJ1-4; D ambiguous. The CDR3 has 16 residues. V lost 4 bases and J 0 bases, leaving 12 bases between the germline ends. The germline CDR1 and CDR2 sequences are MDHEN and SYDVKM. The CDR3 reads CASSSYYIATNEKLFF. DNA of the CDR3: TGTGCCAGCAGTTCGTACTACATTGCAACTAATGAAAAACTGTTTTTT.

This clone appeared once. The chain carries TRBV29-1 and TRBJ2-7; 10 bases align to TRBD1. This CDR3 spans 15 amino acids. Germline V lookup: CDR1 SQVTM, CDR2 ANQGSEA. V gave up 7 bases and J gave up 3 bases; unmatched junction bases: 12. The CDR3 spells CSATIQGQGIYEQYF. The CDR3 coding sequence is TGCAGCGCTACAATCCAGGGACAGGGGATCTACGAGCAGTACTTC.

The chain is built from TRBV6-5 and TRBJ2-5; possibly TRBD1 for D (5 bases). The J call may be wrong; the DNA end is better matched by TRBJ2-7. The CDR3 sequence is 15 residues long. Germline CDR1 MNHEY, CDR2 SVGAGI. CDR3 region: CASSYSGRVVTEQYF. CDR3 nucleotides: TGTGCCAGCAGTTACTCGGGCAGGGTAGTAACCGAGCAGTACTTC.

The chain employs TRBV10-3 and TRBJ1-5; tentative D call: TRBD1 (6 bases). V was trimmed by 10 bases and J by 0 bases, leaving 10 bases between them. The CDR3 is made up of 13 amino acids. Germline CDR1 and CDR2: ENHRY and SYGVKD. The CDR3 here is CATQGSSNQPQHF. In DNA, the CDR3 is TGTGCCACCCAGGGGTCTAGCAATCAGCCCCAGCATTTT.

This clone occurred once. This rearrangement joins TRBV6-4 to TRBJ1-2, with a tentative D call TRBD1 (5 bases). CDR1 MRHNA and CDR2 SNTAGT come from the germline V gene. The CDR3 spans 12 residues. V lost 4 bases and J lost 7, with 10 bases in between. The CDR3 DNA follows: TGTGCCAGCAGTGCGGGGGTTGGTGGCTACACCTTC. Protein sequence: CASSAGVGGYTF.

The chain carries TRBV6-5 and TRBJ1-2; D possibly corresponds to TRBD1 (5 bases). Germline CDR1 is MNHEY and CDR2 is SVGAGI. Trimming stripped 6 bases from V and 4 bases from J, with 18 bases between. The CDR3 covers 15 residues. The CDR3 here is CASSLTQMTAYGYTF. The CDR3 DNA sequence: TGTGCCAGCAGCTTAACCCAAATGACAGCCTATGGCTACACCTTC.

The gene calls are TRBV13 and TRBJ1-5; D perhaps matches TRBD1 (5 bases). The CDR3 is made up of 18 amino acids. V was cut by 4 bases and J by 9 bases, with 28 bases left in between. CDR1 and CDR2 from the germline V gene are PRHDT and FYEKMQ (reference sequence). CDR3 protein: CASSSRQTDRARSGPQHF. In nucleotides, the CDR3 is TGTGCCAGCAGCTCGAGACAGACCGATAGGGCCCGTAGTGGGCCCCAGCATTTT.

The chain is built from TRBV27 and TRBJ1-4, with D possibly being TRBD1 (5 bases). Trimming cost V 1 base and J 5 bases, with 14 bases left between them. Germline CDR1 and CDR2: MNHEY and SMNVEV (reference sequence). This CDR3 spans 16 amino acids. CDR3: CASSLFPGRVNEKLFF. For the CDR3, the DNA is TGTGCCAGCAGTTTATTCCCGGGCAGGGTAAATGAAAAACTGTTTTTT. The full variable domain, with the rest looked up from reference TRBV27 and TRBJ1-4, is EAQVTQNPRYLITVTGKKLTVTCSQNMNHEYMSWYRQDPGLGLRQIYYSMNVEVTDKGDVPEGYKVSRKEKRNFPLILESPSPNQTSLYFCASSLFPGRVNEKLFFGSGTQLSVL.